These T cell receptor beta chains were read from a single sample in a study of cytomegalovirus exposure and HLA in healthy donors. The assay was immunoSEQ multiplex PCR, and TCRdb's table has in-frame clones only and misses some. In all, the sample yields nearly 200,000 clones. The sample comprised PBMCs. These TCRs come from a boy aged 10-17 years in good health and CMV-seronegative. Both conserved end residues are part of each CDR3. D genes are given only for firm matches.

j_gene: TRBJ2-5; d_gene: .; v_gene: TRBV5-4; CDR3nt: TGTGCCAGCAGCTGGGGCTCTCCCCAAGAGACCCAGTACTTC; CDR3aa: CASSWGSPQETQYF
j_gene: TRBJ2-1; d_gene: .; v_gene: TRBV7-6; CDR3nt: TGTGCCAGCAGCTTAGGGGACATTTACAATGAGCAGTTCTTC; CDR3aa: CASSLGDIYNEQFF
j_gene: TRBJ2-6; d_gene: .; v_gene: TRBV6-1; CDR3nt: TGTGCCAGCAGTGAACCATCCCGGTTTTTCTCTGGGGCCAACGTCCTGACTTTC; CDR3aa: CASSEPSRFFSGANVLTF
j_gene: TRBJ2-3; d_gene: TRBD2; v_gene: TRBV12-5; CDR3nt: TGTGCTAGTGGTTTGAAGGCGGGGGGAGGAGATACGCAGTATTTT; CDR3aa: CASGLKAGGGDTQYF
j_gene: TRBJ2-7; d_gene: .; v_gene: TRBV9; CDR3nt: TGTGCCAGCAGCGTAGGACCGGACATGATGTACGAGCAGTACTTC; CDR3aa: CASSVGPDMMYEQYF
j_gene: TRBJ2-7; d_gene: TRBD1; v_gene: TRBV5-6; CDR3nt: TGTGCCAGCAGCTTCATAGGGACAGGGCGATACGAGCAGTACTTC; CDR3aa: CASSFIGTGRYEQYF
j_gene: TRBJ2-6; d_gene: TRBD1; v_gene: TRBV19; CDR3nt: TGTGCCAGTAGTACCGACAGGGCTGGGGCCAACGTCCTGACTTTC; CDR3aa: CASSTDRAGANVLTF
j_gene: TRBJ2-3; d_gene: TRBD1; v_gene: TRBV4-1; CDR3nt: TGCGCCAGCAGCCAGGGGCAGGGGGCCATCACAGATACGCAGTATTTT; CDR3aa: CASSQGQGAITDTQYF
j_gene: TRBJ2-1; d_gene: .; v_gene: TRBV9; CDR3nt: TGTGCCAGCAGCGGTGGGAGGGGGAGAAACAATGAGCAGTTCTTC; CDR3aa: CASSGGRGRNNEQFF
j_gene: TRBJ2-5; d_gene: TRBD1; v_gene: TRBV5-1; CDR3nt: TGCGCCAGCAGCACCTCCGGGACAGGGATGGAGACCCAGTACTTC; CDR3aa: CASSTSGTGMETQYF
j_gene: TRBJ2-3; d_gene: TRBD2; v_gene: TRBV10-1; CDR3nt: TGCGCCAACCTTAGCGGGGGGGGAAACACAGATACGCAGTATTTT; CDR3aa: CANLSGGGNTDTQYF
j_gene: TRBJ2-7; d_gene: .; v_gene: TRBV19; CDR3nt: TGTGCCAGTAGTATCCAGGGAGGCTACGAGCAGTACTTC; CDR3aa: CASSIQGGYEQYF
j_gene: TRBJ2-5; d_gene: .; v_gene: TRBV20-1; CDR3nt: TGCAGTACGAGGGTCCAAGAGACCCAGTACTTC; CDR3aa: CSTRVQETQYF
j_gene: TRBJ1-4; d_gene: TRBD1; v_gene: TRBV5-1; CDR3nt: TGCGCCAGCAGTTCGGACAGGCCTAATGAAAAACTGTTTTTT; CDR3aa: CASSSDRPNEKLFF
j_gene: TRBJ1-1; d_gene: TRBD1; v_gene: TRBV14; CDR3nt: TGTGCCAGCAGCCAAGATCAAGGGGGCTCCACTGAAGCTTTCTTT; CDR3aa: CASSQDQGGSTEAFF